One and the same sample provided the 10 T cell receptor beta chains below, sequenced in a study of cytomegalovirus exposure and HLA in healthy donors. It was with 60 Vbeta and 13 Jbeta primers that the PCR ran. Sequencing was performed with immunoSEQ multiplex PCR; in TCRdb, only in-frame clones are kept and a portion is missing. The table lists 85,000 to 90,000 clones, 65% to 75% of them singletons, with about 2.1% in the top ten. Material: PBMCs. All receptors derive from a man aged 30-40 years in good health and CMV-seronegative.

The V and J genes are TRBV5-1 and TRBJ2-7; D perhaps matches TRBD1 (5 bases). CDR1 and CDR2 from the germline V gene are SGHRS and YFSETQ. CDR3 length: 13 residues. Trimming left V 0 bases short and J 1 base short, with 5 bases between. This chain's CDR3 is CASSLGQSYEQYF. In DNA form, the CDR3 reads TGCGCCAGCAGCTTGGGACAGTCCTACGAGCAGTACTTC. The whole variable domain, remainder taken from reference TRBV5-1 and TRBJ2-7, is KAGVTQTPRYLIKTRGQQVTLSCSPISGHRSVSWYQQTPGQGLQFLFEYFSETQRNKGNFPGRFSGRQFSNSRSEMNVSTLELGDSALYLCASSLGQSYEQYFGPGTRLTVT.

The chain employs TRBV14 and TRBJ1-1; TRBD1 matches 8 bases. The CDR3 length is 15 residues. The ends lost 5 bases at V and 1 base at J; junction bases unmatched: 6. Germline V gene sequence: CDR1 SGHDN, CDR2 FVKESK. The CDR3 nucleotides read TGTGCCAGCAGCAACTCAGGGGGCAGGAACACTGAAGCTTTCTTT. This translates into CASSNSGGRNTEAFF.

The rearrangement links TRBV2 to TRBJ2-6; the D gene is possibly TRBD1 (5 bases). Germline V gene sequence: CDR1 SNHLY, CDR2 FYNNEI. The germline V and J ends were trimmed by 5 bases and 4 bases, with 12 bases remaining between them. The CDR3 has 15 amino acids. The CDR3 coding sequence is TGTGCCAGCAGTTTACAGGACCCGGGGGCCAACGTCCTGACTTTC. It codes for CASSLQDPGANVLTF.

The V call is TRBV2, the J call TRBJ1-1, with D possibly TRBD1 on 5 matching bases. This CDR3 spans 15 amino acids. Trimming took off 3 bases at V and 8 bases at J, with 19 bases between the two ends. Germline V gene lookup returns CDR1 SNHLY and CDR2 FYNNEI. The CDR3 bases are TGTGCCAGCAGTGAGGGGGGGAGGGCAAGAATGGAAGCTTTCTTT. Protein product: CASSEGGRARMEAFF.

The rearrangement uses TRBV15 and TRBJ1-4; TRBD1 aligns across 8 bases. V was clipped by 5 bases and J by 1 base; unmatched bases: 9. CDR3 length: 17 residues. Per the germline V gene, CDR1 is LNHNV and CDR2 is YYDKDF (reference sequence). In DNA form, the CDR3 reads TGTGCCACCAGCGGGACAGGTCTACGGGTAACTAATGAAAAACTGTTTTTT. Its protein is CATSGTGLRVTNEKLFF. The entire variable domain, with the rest obtained from reference TRBV15 and TRBJ1-4, is as follows: DAMVIQNPRYQVTQFGKPVTLSCSQTLNHNVMYWYQQKSSQAPKLLFHYYDKDFNNEADTPDNFQSRRPNTSFCFLDIRSPGLGDTAMYLCATSGTGLRVTNEKLFFGSGTQLSVL.

This clone was seen more than once but under ten times. V and J are TRBV27 and TRBJ2-5; the D gene is possibly TRBD1 (5 bases). V gave up 5 bases and J gave up 2 bases, with 12 bases separating them. The CDR3 has 14 residues. Germline loops: CDR1 MNHEY, CDR2 SMNVEV (reference sequence). The CDR3 bases are TGTGCCAGCAGTCCCGCTCCAGGGCAAGAGACCCAGTACTTC. Protein: CASSPAPGQETQYF.

The V and J genes are TRBV6-1 and TRBJ1-5, with D tentatively TRBD1 (5 bases). Trimming took off 6 bases at V and 7 bases at J, with 19 bases between the two ends. The CDR3 has 15 residues. CDR1 and CDR2 from the germline V gene are MNHNS and SASEGT. The CDR3 protein is CASRERSRGGQPQHF. CDR3 nucleotides: TGTGCCAGCAGGGAACGGTCGCGGGGGGGACAGCCCCAGCATTTT.

This clone has a handful of counts. The chain employs TRBV29-1 and TRBJ1-2, with no clear D. Trimming cost V 5 bases and J 4 bases, with 11 bases left between them. The CDR3 totals 12 residues. CDR1 SQVTM and CDR2 ANQGSEA come from the germline V gene. CDR3 bases: TGCAGCGTTCTACGGGGATTCTATGGCTACACCTTC. It is translated as CSVLRGFYGYTF.

With regard to this clone: At the DNA level, this CDR3 is encoded by other sequences in the same sample as well. V and J are TRBV30 and TRBJ1-2, with 9 bases lining up with TRBD1. Per germline, CDR1 GTSNPN and CDR2 SVGIG (reference sequence). The CDR3 runs 13 residues. Trimming cost V 3 bases and J 2 bases; bases outside gene matches: 1. The CDR3 region has the DNA TGTGCCTGGAGGGGACAGGGAAACTATGGCTACACCTTC. It yields the protein CAWRGQGNYGYTF. Looking up the rest from reference TRBV30 and TRBJ1-2 gives the full variable domain: SQTIHQWPATLVQPVGSPLSLECTVEGTSNPNLYWYRQAAGRGLQLLFYSVGIGQISSEVPQNLSASRPQDRQFILSSKKLLLSDSGFYLCAWRGQGNYGYTFGSGTRLTVV.

The genes are TRBV25-1 and TRBJ2-2; 8 nucleotides match TRBD2. V was pared by 8 bases and J by 2 bases, with 4 bases of the junction left unmatched. Germline CDR1 reads MGHDK; CDR2 reads SYGVNS. CDR3 length: 14 amino acids. CDR3 DNA: TGTGCCAGCCAGCGGGGGCCTAACACCGGGGAGCTGTTTTTT. Translation: CASQRGPNTGELFF.